This entry features one T cell receptor (beta chain) sequence. Distinct nucleotide sequences in the sample also encode this CDR3. This table comes from immunoSEQ multiplex PCR, and its TCRdb copy is limited to in-frame clones, with some not included. The sample has some 200,000 clones; roughly 87% are singletons. This sample was taken from a study of blood T cell repertoires in COVID-19. Across the study: Sample material is recorded as cDNA or gDNA derived from T cells, B-cell-depleted T cells, or PBMCs.

Trimming took off 0 bases at V and 4 bases at J, with 12 bases between the two ends. This CDR3 has 15 amino acids. Germline values: CDR1 SGHVS, CDR2 FQNEAQ. This sequence joins TRBV7-8 and TRBJ1-2; D might be TRBD1 (6 bases). The sequence was collected from a woman between 25 and 40 years old who had recovered from COVID-19. Sample: PBMCs or T cells enriched from blood (not recorded which). The CDR3 sequence is CASSLASGRGYGYTF. CDR3 DNA sequence: TGTGCCAGCAGCTTAGCTTCCGGCAGGGGCTATGGCTACACCTTC.